This T cell receptor beta chain was profiled in a study of blood T cell repertoires in COVID-19. TCRdb keeps only in-frame clones here, not all; method: immunoSEQ multiplex PCR. The sample consists of 200,000 to 250,000 clones, 80% to 90% of them appearing once. Trimming removed 3 bases at V and 3 bases at J, with 12 bases between. Germline V gene data show CDR1 as MGHDK and CDR2 as SYGVNS. The CDR3 is made up of 15 amino acids. The sample consisted of peripheral blood. This receptor was identified in a man in his sixties who had recovered from COVID-19. This chain connects TRBV25-1 to TRBJ2-1; a weak D match, TRBD2 (6 bases). The chain's CDR3 is CASSEGGLGYNEQFF. The DNA of the CDR3 is TGTGCCAGCAGTGAGGGGGGTCTAGGCTACAATGAGCAGTTCTTC.